This T cell receptor (beta chain) was recovered during a study of blood T cell repertoires in COVID-19 (dated by TCRdb to 2020 to 2022). With respect to the entire study: The collaborator samples originated in the United States, Italy and Spain and spanned the acute and convalescent phases of COVID-19. The material from the prospective study consisted of cDNA or gDNA derived from T cells, B-cell-depleted T cells, or PBMCs. Deeply sampled blood TCRbeta repertoires from subjects exposed to, actively infected with, or recovered from COVID-19 were included in the dataset. The repertoires were released in a freely available public database intended as a resource for research on the immune response to SARS-CoV-2. The samples were drawn from the first 160 participants of the ongoing ImmuneRACE study and from 1,254 subjects provided by 6 global collaborators. The sample metadata nearly always contained a de-identified subject ID, COVID-19 status, age in years and sex. Where available, HLA class I and class II types were obtained from metadata supplied by the sample provider rather than from assay-based typing.

A word on this clone: The antigen this receptor binds is unknown. There are no base qualities to consult, and no much larger clone falls within one base.

TCRbeta CDR3 regions were amplified from genomic DNA by means of the immunoSEQ Assay, a bias-controlled multiplex PCR. Regarding the original processing steps: Nucleated cell counts per sample were estimated from amplification of reference gene primers within the assay. To quantify the absolute abundance of each unique TCRbeta CDR3 rearrangement, sequence reads were collapsed and filtered. For each sample, productive Simpson clonality was calculated by taking the square root of Simpson's diversity index across productive rearrangements. Not all clones reach the TCRdb copy of this immuneACCESS table, which keeps in-frame sequences only. Checked studies attribute under half of the gap to unresolved V genes and leave the rest unexplained. Clone size and the V and J calls come from that table; the DNA yielded D and trimming. This sample holds approximately 250,000 clones; 80% to 85% were observed only once. The ten top clones hold 1.5% of the sample.

Results and caveats for the whole study, not just this receptor: The amount of clinical and demographic metadata varied by source and participant and was provided uncurated.

The CDR3 runs 14 amino acids, cysteine and phenylalanine included. CDR3 DNA is the only sequence kept; it has 42 bases, read in frame from the first base. V and J are trimmed by 6 bases and 3 bases, and the gene matches miss 4 bases of the junction. Reading the germline V gene gives CDR1 MDHEN and CDR2 SYDVKM. A second Seattle source provided samples from volunteer blood donors who had recovered from COVID-19. Each collaborating institution followed its own protocols to collect whole blood in K2EDTA tubes. Collaborator samples were shipped for TCRbeta analysis as frozen whole blood, isolated PBMCs, or DNA extracted from either sample type.

The rearrangement joined TRBV28 to TRBJ1-3; the junction holds 8 bases that match TRBD1. The sample was peripheral blood. The sequence came from a woman between 40 and 55 years old who had recovered from COVID-19. The nucleotides read TGTGCCAGCAGATCACAGGGGGGTGGAAACACCATATATTTT. It specifies CASRSQGGGNTIYF.